The rows below give T cell receptor beta chains drawn from one sample of a study of blood T cell repertoires in COVID-19. Sequencing was performed with immunoSEQ multiplex PCR; in TCRdb, only in-frame clones are kept and a portion is missing. This table has 150,000 to 200,000 clones, approximately 83% appearing once. Sequencing input: PBMCs or T cells enriched from blood (not recorded which). All receptors derive from a woman aged 55-75 years who had recovered from COVID-19. Each CDR3 is given with its conserved first and last residue. The order of the fields is D gene, J gene, clone size, V gene, CDR3 DNA, CDR3 protein. A D gene is named only where the DNA matches it firmly. Size tells how often a clone was seen (once, few, many) or the class of an expanded clone, and some rows leave it out.

.	TRBJ2-7	.	TRBV28	TGTGCCAGCAGTTTAAACAGGGCGCAGTACTTC	CASSLNRAQYF
TRBD2	TRBJ2-7	.	TRBV9	TGTGCCAGCAGCGTAGGGAGCGGGGGCTCCTACGAGCAGTACTTC	CASSVGSGGSYEQYF
TRBD2	TRBJ2-3	.	TRBV6-5	TGTGCCAGCATCCGACTAGCGGGAACCTGGGATACGCAGTATTTT	CASIRLAGTWDTQYF
.	TRBJ1-3	.	TRBV9	TGTGCCAGCAGCGTAGCTCCGGTTCCTGGAAACACCATATATTTT	CASSVAPVPGNTIYF
TRBD1	TRBJ2-7	.	TRBV5-1	TGCGCCAGCAGCGCGGGACAGGGGGCAGACGAGCAGTACTTC	CASSAGQGADEQYF
TRBD1	TRBJ2-7	.	TRBV10-3	TGTGCCATCAAACCGGGACAGGGGGCCTACGAGCAGTACTTC	CAIKPGQGAYEQYF
.	TRBJ2-5	once	TRBV18	TGTGCCAGCTCACCGGGCCAGGGCGGTATTGAGACCCAGTACTTC	CASSPGQGGIETQYF
.	TRBJ1-2	.	TRBV5-1	TGCGCCAGCAGCTTACGGGACACCGAATCTGGCTACACCTTC	CASSLRDTESGYTF
.	TRBJ2-5	.	TRBV4-2	TGTGCCAGCAGCCCTTACAGCGACTATAGGGCACCGGAGACCCAGTACTTC	CASSPYSDYRAPETQYF
.	TRBJ1-2	.	TRBV7-9	TGTGCCAGCAGCTTAGCGTGGGGGGACGGCTACACCTTC	CASSLAWGDGYTF
TRBD1	TRBJ2-2	few	TRBV10-3	TGTGCCAACCGACAGGGGGACACCGGGGAGCTGTTTTTT	CANRQGDTGELFF
.	TRBJ1-1	.	TRBV18	TGTGCCAGCTCACCGAGCGAGGGACTGAGAACTGAAGCTTTCTTT	CASSPSEGLRTEAFF
TRBD1	TRBJ1-2	.	TRBV9	TGTGCCAGCAGTGAGGGACAGGGCTATGGCTACACCTTC	CASSEGQGYGYTF
TRBD2	TRBJ2-1	.	TRBV5-1	TGCGCCAGCAGCTTGTCCAGCGGGGGCTACAATGAGCAGTTCTTC	CASSLSSGGYNEQFF
.	TRBJ2-2	once	TRBV7-9	TGTGCCAGCAGCCCACCTGGGACATTGGGGGAGCTGTTTTTT	CASSPPGTLGELFF
.	TRBJ2-3	.	TRBV21-1	TGTGCCAGCAGCAAAGACAGGACTACTCCTTCTTACCGCACAGATACGCAGTATTTT	CASSKDRTTPSYRTDTQYF
TRBD2	TRBJ2-5	.	TRBV9	TGTGCCAGCAGCGGGGGACTAGCAGGGGAGACCCAGTACTTC	CASSGGLAGETQYF
TRBD1	TRBJ1-2	.	TRBV27	TGTGCCAGCAGCTCGGGAGGGACAGGGCAAGGTGGCTACACCTTC	CASSSGGTGQGGYTF
TRBD2	TRBJ2-6	once	TRBV30	TGTGCCTCGCGGGAGTTGGCCAACGTCCTGACTTTC	CASRELANVLTF
.	TRBJ1-1	.	TRBV7-9	TGTGCCAGCAGCTTAGACAGCGGGAACACTGAAGCTTTCTTT	CASSLDSGNTEAFF
.	TRBJ1-4	.	TRBV6-5	TGTGCCAGCAGTTACTCGATAGGGGGTAGCGAAAAACTGTTTTTT	CASSYSIGGSEKLFF
TRBD1	TRBJ1-4	.	TRBV5-4	TGTGCCAGCAGCCCCGGACAGGGCGGCGGTGGGGAAAAACTGTTTTTT	CASSPGQGGGGEKLFF
.	TRBJ1-2	.	TRBV6-5	TGTGCCAGCAGTTACTCGACAGGCCCTAACTATGGCTACACCTTC	CASSYSTGPNYGYTF
TRBD2	TRBJ2-7	.	TRBV5-6	TGTGCCAGCAGCTCAAGCTGGACTAGCGGGGGCTACGAGCAGTACTTC	CASSSSWTSGGYEQYF
.	TRBJ2-3	.	TRBV7-3	TGTGCCAGCAGCTCCGGGGGTCTGGGTGGTGATACGCAGTATTTT	CASSSGGLGGDTQYF
TRBD1	TRBJ1-3	.	TRBV27	TGTGCCAGCAGTTTATTCGGACAGGGGCCCTTCTCTGGAAACACCATATATTTT	CASSLFGQGPFSGNTIYF
TRBD2	TRBJ2-7	.	TRBV5-1	TGCGCCAGCAGCTCCCAGGGAGCGGGGGACGAGCAGTACTTC	CASSSQGAGDEQYF
TRBD1	TRBJ2-2	.	TRBV2	TGTGCCAGCAGTCAGGACAGGGGTACCGGGGAGCTGTTTTTT	CASSQDRGTGELFF
.	TRBJ1-1	.	TRBV5-1	TGCGCCAGCAGCTTACAGGGTGGGCCTGAAGCTTTCTTT	CASSLQGGPEAFF
TRBD1	TRBJ1-2	.	TRBV3-1/TRBV3-2	TGTGCCAGCAGAGGGACAGGGAGGACGTATGGCTACACCTTC	CASRGTGRTYGYTF
TRBD1	TRBJ1-5	.	TRBV6-1	TGTGCCAGCAGTCACCGGGACAGAAATCAGCCCCAGCATTTT	CASSHRDRNQPQHF
.	TRBJ2-2	.	TRBV9	TGTGCCAGCAGCGTAGCGGGGGTGGGCGGGGAGCTGTTTTTT	CASSVAGVGGELFF
.	TRBJ1-1	.	TRBV5-4	TGTGCCAGCAGCGGTAGGAACACTGAAGCTTTCTTT	CASSGRNTEAFF
TRBD2	TRBJ2-7	.	TRBV19	TGTGCCAGTAGTGTAATAGCGGGAGAAGGCTCCTACGAGCAGTACTTC	CASSVIAGEGSYEQYF
TRBD1	TRBJ1-2	.	TRBV11-2	TGTGCCAGCAGCCCGGACAGGGCAAGTGGCTACACCTTC	CASSPDRASGYTF
.	TRBJ1-5	.	TRBV14	TGTGCCAGCAGCCAAAACCAGGGGCAGCCCCAGCATTTT	CASSQNQGQPQHF
.	TRBJ1-2	.	TRBV28	TGTGCCAGCAGCTCAGGGACTTTCAACTATGGCTACACCTTC	CASSSGTFNYGYTF
TRBD2	TRBJ2-7	.	TRBV6-5	TGTGCCAGTTCCTCCCTAGCGGGGGAAACCTACGAGCAGTACTTC	CASSSLAGETYEQYF
.	TRBJ1-2	.	TRBV4-1	TGCGCCAGCAGCCAAACAGGGACCCTAAACTATGGCTACACCTTC	CASSQTGTLNYGYTF
.	TRBJ2-2	.	TRBV3-1/TRBV3-2	TGTGCCAGCAGCCCCAGGGTCCGCGGAACCGGGGAGCTGTTTTTT	CASSPRVRGTGELFF
.	TRBJ2-5	few	TRBV11-1	TGTGCCAGCAGCAACTCCGGAGCGGGCCAGTACTTC	CASSNSGAGQYF